This note documents a single T cell receptor (beta chain) sequence. Study processing details: Amplification of reference gene primers provided the estimated nucleated cell counts. Produced via immunoSEQ multiplex PCR; TCRdb's table is partial and in-frame only. For V, J and clone size, that table is used; D and trimming come from the DNA. The data contain under 300,000 clones, approximately 84% of them seen just once; the ten biggest clones take up around 3%. The CDR3 runs to 12 residues. Germline values: CDR1 GTSNPN, CDR2 SVGIG (reference sequence). With 1 base removed from V and 5 bases from J, the gap between germline ends came to 9 bases. This sample was included in a study of blood T cell repertoires in COVID-19. Whole-study context: Material from acute and convalescent COVID-19 was sourced from the United States, Italy and Spain.

Which cohort a participant joined came from the clinical history participants gave. The TCR was taken from a woman between 40 and 55 years old with acute COVID-19. V usage is TRBV30 and J usage is TRBJ2-7; D gene uncertain. Sequenced material: PBMCs or T cells enriched from blood (not recorded which). CDR3 loop: CAWSGTVDEQYF. The CDR3 DNA reads TGTGCCTGGAGTGGCACAGTTGACGAGCAGTACTTC.